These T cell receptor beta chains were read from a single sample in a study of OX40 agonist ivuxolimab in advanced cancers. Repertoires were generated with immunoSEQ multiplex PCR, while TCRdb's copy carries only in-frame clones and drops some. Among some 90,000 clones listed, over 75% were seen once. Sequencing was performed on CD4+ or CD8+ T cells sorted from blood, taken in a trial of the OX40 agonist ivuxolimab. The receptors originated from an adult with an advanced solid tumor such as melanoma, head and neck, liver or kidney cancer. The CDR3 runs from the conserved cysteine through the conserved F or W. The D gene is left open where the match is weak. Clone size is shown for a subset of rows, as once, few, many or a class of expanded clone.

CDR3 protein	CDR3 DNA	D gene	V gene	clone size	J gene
CASGTSGGRTDTQYF	TGTGCCAGCGGTACTAGCGGGGGACGGACAGATACGCAGTATTTT	TRBD2	TRBV2	once	TRBJ2-3
CASSEDGGTYEQYF	TGTGCCAGCAGTGAGGACGGAGGGACCTACGAGCAGTACTTC	.	TRBV25-1	.	TRBJ2-7
CASSTRTGNTEAFF	TGTGCCAGCAGCACCAGGACGGGGAACACTGAAGCTTTCTTT	.	TRBV7-9	.	TRBJ1-1
CASTSGGSANTGELFF	TGCGCCAGCACTAGCGGGGGATCCGCGAACACCGGGGAGCTGTTTTTT	TRBD2	TRBV10-1	.	TRBJ2-2
CASSSPGTGKDYTF	TGTGCCAGCAGCTCCCCCGGGACTGGGAAGGACTACACCTTC	.	TRBV5-5	.	TRBJ1-2
CASSSGQTNYGYTF	TGTGCCAGCAGTTCTGGACAGACTAACTATGGCTACACCTTC	.	TRBV28	.	TRBJ1-2
CASRSGQGEGKLFF	TGTGCCAGCAGGTCGGGACAGGGAGAAGGAAAACTGTTTTTT	TRBD1	TRBV7-3	few	TRBJ1-4
CATPGATNTGELFF	TGTGCCACCCCGGGGGCCACGAACACCGGGGAGCTGTTTTTT	.	TRBV19	.	TRBJ2-2
CASSKTRRASGGALSTDTQYF	TGCGCCAGCAGTAAAACCCGGCGGGCTAGCGGGGGGGCTCTTAGCACAGATACGCAGTATTTT	TRBD2	TRBV5-1	.	TRBJ2-3
CASSTDRDSGNTIYF	TGTGCCAGCAGTACCGACAGGGACTCTGGAAACACCATATATTTT	TRBD1	TRBV7-9	.	TRBJ1-3
CASSVSPSGNTIYF	TGTGCCAGCAGCGTTAGTCCGTCTGGAAACACCATATATTTT	.	TRBV7-2	few	TRBJ1-3
CASSIPDTQYF	TGTGCCAGCAGTATCCCAGATACGCAGTATTTT	.	TRBV2	.	TRBJ2-3
CASSPADSFNQPQHF	TGTGCCAGCAGCCCGGCCGACAGTTTCAATCAGCCCCAGCATTTT	.	TRBV4-2	.	TRBJ1-5
CASNRDRGYEQYF	TGTGCCAGCAACCGGGACAGGGGTTACGAGCAGTACTTC	.	TRBV21-1	.	TRBJ2-7
CASSLATGGGQYF	TGTGCCAGCAGCTTAGCGACGGGGGGCGGGCAGTACTTC	.	TRBV7-6	.	TRBJ2-7
CAWERQRPYGYTF	TGTGCCTGGGAACGACAGAGACCGTATGGCTACACCTTC	.	TRBV30	few	TRBJ1-2
CASTAGSSSYEQYF	TGTGCCAGCACCGCAGGTTCGAGCTCCTACGAGCAGTACTTC	.	TRBV7-2	.	TRBJ2-7
CASSFNQRTEAFF	TGTGCCAGCAGCTTTAATCAGAGAACTGAAGCTTTCTTT	.	TRBV7-2	.	TRBJ1-1
CASAKLAGGFGEQFF	TGTGCCAGCGCAAAACTAGCGGGGGGTTTCGGTGAGCAGTTCTTC	TRBD2	TRBV7-2	.	TRBJ2-1
CASSAGGGEQYF	TGTGCCTCTAGCGCCGGGGGCGGCGAGCAGTACTTC	.	TRBV30	.	TRBJ2-7
CASSIAGTGGTTDTQYF	TGTGCCAGTAGTATAGCTGGGACAGGGGGGACCACAGATACGCAGTATTTT	TRBD1	TRBV19	.	TRBJ2-3
CASSLTGAQGAIGYTF	TGCGCCAGCAGCCTTACGGGGGCACAGGGGGCAATCGGCTACACCTTC	TRBD1	TRBV4-1	.	TRBJ1-2
CASSLHGYWRGQETQYF	TGTGCCAGCAGCCTCCATGGATATTGGAGGGGCCAAGAGACCCAGTACTTC	.	TRBV11-1	.	TRBJ2-5
CASSEQGTPGQPQHF	TGCGCCAGCAGCGAACAGGGGACACCCGGGCAGCCCCAGCATTTT	TRBD1	TRBV4-1	.	TRBJ1-5
CASRHQGRVANYGYTF	TGTGCCAGTCGCCATCAGGGGCGGGTCGCTAACTATGGCTACACCTTC	.	TRBV19	.	TRBJ1-2
CASSHGTYGEQYF	TGCGCCAGCAGTCATGGGACTTACGGAGAGCAGTACTTC	.	TRBV4-3	.	TRBJ2-7
CASSVGQSNSPLHF	TGTGCCAGCAGTGTCGGACAGTCGAATTCACCCCTCCACTTT	.	TRBV6-4	.	TRBJ1-6
CASSSQVPHTYNEQFF	TGTGCCAGCAGTAGTCAGGTGCCACATACTTACAATGAGCAGTTCTTC	.	TRBV7-6	.	TRBJ2-1
CASSTRTSGGPGSYEQYF	TGTGCCAGCTCAACGCGGACTAGCGGGGGACCAGGGTCCTACGAGCAGTACTTC	TRBD2	TRBV18	.	TRBJ2-7
CASSTTGSWVAEAFF	TGTGCCAGTAGTACAACAGGGTCGTGGGTTGCTGAAGCTTTCTTT	.	TRBV19	.	TRBJ1-1
CASSLGTGDTQYF	TGCGCCAGCAGCTTGGGGACAGGGGATACGCAGTATTTT	TRBD1	TRBV5-1	.	TRBJ2-3
CASSVILTGGANYGYTF	TGCGCCAGCAGTGTTATCCTAACAGGGGGAGCTAACTATGGCTACACCTTC	TRBD1	TRBV10-1	.	TRBJ1-2
CASSQAPSPGVYEQYF	TGCGCCAGCAGCCAAGCGCCTAGCCCCGGGGTATACGAGCAGTACTTC	.	TRBV4-3	.	TRBJ2-7
CASNAAGLYINEQYF	TGTGCCAGCAACGCGGCGGGGTTGTATATCAACGAGCAGTACTTC	.	TRBV5-8	.	TRBJ2-7
CASSSLSGGAYNEQFF	TGTGCCAGCAGCTCCCTTAGCGGGGGGGCTTACAATGAGCAGTTCTTC	TRBD2	TRBV7-3	.	TRBJ2-1
CRGQSGNEQFF	TGCAGGGGACAATCGGGGAATGAGCAGTTCTTC	.	TRBV29-1	.	TRBJ2-1
CASSAGPDKGPSTDTQYF	TGTGCCAGCAGTGCCGGACCCGACAAGGGCCCTAGCACAGATACGCAGTATTTT	.	TRBV6-1	.	TRBJ2-3